The 6 T cell receptor beta chains given below trace back to one sample, sequenced in a study of shared T cell receptors in the human thymus (dated by TCRdb to the early 2020s). Library construction relied on the immunoSEQ multiplex PCR assay. As stored in TCRdb, this immuneACCESS dataset retains in-frame rearrangements with V and J assigned. A fraction of the clones does not appear; measured against another copy, unresolved V genes explain less than half of the discrepancy, and the remainder lacks a known reason. This sample is represented by approximately 580,000 clones; about four fifths of them were singletons. The ten largest clones take up about 0.012% of the sample. These same records also appear under a second study, on human thymus T cells.

The material sequenced was thymocytes. These receptors were collected from a boy less than two years old with a congenital heart defect. Donor details come from another sample of the same person, matched by shared clones.

The CDR3 sequence is CASSQEVVTSAAGELFF. The CDR3 DNA sequence: TGCGCCAGCAGCCAAGAGGTCGTGACTAGCGCGGCCGGGGAGCTGTTTTTT. The chain links TRBV4-3 to TRBJ2-2; TRBD2 aligns across 8 bases. The CDR3 runs 17 residues. Trimming took 0 bases from V and 6 from J; bases not matched to a gene: 9. The germline V gene encodes CDR1 LGHNA and CDR2 YSLEER.

This clone was detected a few times. The chain carries TRBV18 and TRBJ1-5; D ambiguous. V lost 3 bases and J lost 4, with 10 bases in between. The CDR3 runs 14 residues. Germline V gene data show CDR1 as KGHSH and CDR2 as LQKENI. The DNA for the CDR3 is TGTGCCAGCTCACCGGCCCCGGGGAATCAGCCCCAGCATTTT. Protein sequence: CASSPAPGNQPQHF.

V is TRBV5-4 and J is TRBJ2-1; maybe TRBD2 (5 bases). Per germline, CDR1 SGHNT and CDR2 YYREEE (reference sequence). This CDR3 contains 13 residues. Trimming removed 2 bases from V and 9 bases from J, with 12 bases in between. The CDR3 nucleotides are TGTGCCAGCAGCTTCTTACGGGATGGTGAGCAGTTCTTC. This sequence encodes CASSFLRDGEQFF.

The rearrangement uses TRBV5-6 and TRBJ1-2, with D possibly being TRBD1 (6 bases). CDR1 and CDR2 (germline): SGHDT, YYEEEE. This CDR3 contains 13 residues. V gave up 4 bases and J gave up 9 bases, with 16 bases separating them. CDR3 region: CASSLGDTRRYTF. The CDR3 DNA follows: TGTGCCAGCAGCCTGGGGGACACGAGGCGCTACACCTTC.

The table lists this clone with a few counts. The J gene is TRBJ2-4, the V gene TRBV2; 8 bases map to TRBD2. This CDR3 comprises 16 residues. Germline CDR1 reads SNHLY; CDR2 reads FYNNEI. Trimming took 6 bases from V and 6 from J; bases not matched to a gene: 13. The CDR3 protein is CASSGGEDGSLNIQYF. In nucleotides, the CDR3 is TGTGCCAGCAGCGGGGGGGAGGACGGGAGTCTAAACATTCAGTACTTC.

This sequence joins TRBV27 and TRBJ2-1; unclear D gene. Trimming took off 2 bases at V and 0 bases at J, with 14 bases between the two ends. In germline, CDR1 is MNHEY, CDR2 SMNVEV (reference sequence). This CDR3 is 17 amino acids long. CDR3 DNA sequence: TGTGCCAGCAGTTTAAGTTCTACTATCCGCTCCTACAATGAGCAGTTCTTC. Translation gives CASSLSSTIRSYNEQFF.